Included here is one TCR beta chain sequence, with context. This sample is drawn from a study of shared clonotypes between healthy human individuals. The CDR3 is 15 residues long. After removal of 0 bases from V and 4 bases from J, the junction contained 6 bases not matched to a gene. Germline V CDR1 and CDR2: SGHRS, YFSETQ. The deep-level immunoSEQ assay was used. Measured with immunoSEQ multiplex PCR; TCRdb has only the in-frame clones, and not every one. The table has around 1.1 million clones, roughly 80% seen once. This TCR derives from a man between 18 and 35 years old in good health. Some clones in this sample may be carry-over from other donors' samples. Sequencing was performed on memory CD4+ T cells from PBMCs. Subset specified: CD45RA-negative fraction. The rearrangement uses TRBV5-1 and TRBJ2-7; 8 bases align to TRBD1. The CDR3 reads CASSLETGVGYEQYF. The CDR3 region has the DNA TGCGCCAGCAGCTTGGAGACAGGGGTAGGGTACGAGCAGTACTTC.